Described below is a single T cell receptor beta chain sequence and its context. Its antigen is as yet unknown. For TCR beta, libraries came from quantitative 5'-RACE with molecular barcodes. MiXCR was run by TCRdb on the 5' RACE reads, yielding one entry per CDR3 protein. Counted here are 200,000 to 300,000 distinct CDR3 sequences, 10% occurring once; the ten biggest clones make up about 3%. The CDR3 length is 13 residues. Germline V CDR1 and CDR2: SGHRS, YFSETQ. Germline trimming cut 5 bases from V and 9 bases from J; bases unmatched to any gene: 5. This sample is part of a study of CD8 T cells in ankylosing spondylitis. Whole-study results and caveats: Several of the motif variants were reported before in synovial fluid and blood from reactive arthritis. Disease-linked clones were reportedly significantly enriched in matched ankylosing spondylitis synovial fluid.

The sequence was collected from a male donor with ankylosing spondylitis or in good health (not recorded which). The chain uses TRBV5-1 and TRBJ1-5; 10 positions agree with TRBD1. The sample taken for sequencing was blood, either unsorted or a sorted T cell fraction (not recorded which). CDR3 protein: CASSPGQGTPQHF. CDR3 DNA: TGCGCCAGCAGTCCGGGACAGGGGACGCCCCAGCATTTT.